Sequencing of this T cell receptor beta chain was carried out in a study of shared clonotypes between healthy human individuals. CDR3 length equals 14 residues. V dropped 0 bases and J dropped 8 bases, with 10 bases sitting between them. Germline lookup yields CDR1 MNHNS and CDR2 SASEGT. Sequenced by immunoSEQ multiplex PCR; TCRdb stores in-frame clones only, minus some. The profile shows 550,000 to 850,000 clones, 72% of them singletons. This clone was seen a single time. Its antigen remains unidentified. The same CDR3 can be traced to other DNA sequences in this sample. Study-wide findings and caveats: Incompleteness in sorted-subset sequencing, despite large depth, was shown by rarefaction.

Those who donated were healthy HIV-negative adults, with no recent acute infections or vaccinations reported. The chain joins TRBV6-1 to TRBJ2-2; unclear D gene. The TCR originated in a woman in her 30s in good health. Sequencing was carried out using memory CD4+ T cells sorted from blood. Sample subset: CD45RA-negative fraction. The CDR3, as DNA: TGTGCCAGCAGTGAAGCCTTGGCATCAGGGGAGCTGTTTTTT. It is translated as CASSEALASGELFF.